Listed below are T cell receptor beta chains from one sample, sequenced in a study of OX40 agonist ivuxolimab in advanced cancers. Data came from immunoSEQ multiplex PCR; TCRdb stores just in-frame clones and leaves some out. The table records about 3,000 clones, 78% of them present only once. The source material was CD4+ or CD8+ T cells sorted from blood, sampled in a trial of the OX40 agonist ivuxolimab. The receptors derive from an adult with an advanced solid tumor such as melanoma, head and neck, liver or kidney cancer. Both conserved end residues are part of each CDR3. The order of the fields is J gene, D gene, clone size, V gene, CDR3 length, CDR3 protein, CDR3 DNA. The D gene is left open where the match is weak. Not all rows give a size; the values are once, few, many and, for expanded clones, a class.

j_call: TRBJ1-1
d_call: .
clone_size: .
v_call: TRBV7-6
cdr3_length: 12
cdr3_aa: CASSSGGTEAFF
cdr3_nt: TGTGCCAGCAGCTCGGGGGGAACTGAAGCTTTCTTT

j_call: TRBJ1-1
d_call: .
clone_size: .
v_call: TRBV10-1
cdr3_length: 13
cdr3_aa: CASSLGESAEAFF
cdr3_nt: TGCGCCAGCAGTTTGGGAGAGAGCGCTGAAGCTTTCTTT

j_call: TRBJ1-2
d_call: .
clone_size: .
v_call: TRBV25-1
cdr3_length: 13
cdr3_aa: CASSGGSDYGYTF
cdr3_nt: TGTGCCAGCAGTGGGGGGTCGGACTATGGCTACACCTTC

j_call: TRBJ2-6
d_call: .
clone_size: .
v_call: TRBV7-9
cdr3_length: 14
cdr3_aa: CASSSKPGANVLTF
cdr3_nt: TGTGCCAGCAGCTCTAAGCCTGGGGCCAACGTCCTGACTTTC

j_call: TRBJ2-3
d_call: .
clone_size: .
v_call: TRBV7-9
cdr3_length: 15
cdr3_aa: CASRPQGIHPEAQYF
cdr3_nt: TGTGCCAGCAGACCTCAGGGGATCCACCCAGAGGCGCAGTATTTT

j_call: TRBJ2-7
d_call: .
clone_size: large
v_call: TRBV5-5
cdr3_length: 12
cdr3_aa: CASSLSVGEQYF
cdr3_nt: TGTGCCAGCAGCTTGTCGGTAGGAGAGCAGTACTTC

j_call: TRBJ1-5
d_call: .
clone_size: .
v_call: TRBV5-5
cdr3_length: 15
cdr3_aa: CASSLVGMGNQPQHF
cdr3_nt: TGTGCCAGCAGCTTGGTGGGGATGGGGAATCAGCCCCAGCATTTT

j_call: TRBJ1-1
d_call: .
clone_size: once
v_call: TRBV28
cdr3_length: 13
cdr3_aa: CASSWTENTEAFF
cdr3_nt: TGTGCCAGCAGTTGGACAGAGAACACTGAAGCTTTCTTT

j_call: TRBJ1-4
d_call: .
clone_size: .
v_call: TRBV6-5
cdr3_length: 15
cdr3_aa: CASSLHRRSNEKLFF
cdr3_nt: TGTGCCAGCAGCTTACATCGCCGGTCTAATGAAAAACTGTTTTTT

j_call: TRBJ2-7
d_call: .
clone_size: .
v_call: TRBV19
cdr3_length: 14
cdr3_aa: CASSIRDEAYEQYF
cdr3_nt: TGTGCCAGTAGTATCCGGGACGAAGCCTACGAGCAGTACTTC

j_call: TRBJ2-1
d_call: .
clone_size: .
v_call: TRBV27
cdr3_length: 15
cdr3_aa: CASTLFPSLENEQFF
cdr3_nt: TGTGCCAGCACCCTATTTCCCTCGCTTGAGAATGAGCAGTTCTTC

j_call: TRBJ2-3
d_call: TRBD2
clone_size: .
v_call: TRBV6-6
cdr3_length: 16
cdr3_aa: CASSYRAGGLADTQYF
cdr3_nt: TGTGCCAGCAGTTACAGGGCGGGGGGCCTTGCAGATACGCAGTATTTT

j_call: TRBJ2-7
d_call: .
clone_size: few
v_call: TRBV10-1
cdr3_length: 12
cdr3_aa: CASNSVNHEQYF
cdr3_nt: TGCGCCAGCAACTCAGTGAACCACGAGCAGTACTTC

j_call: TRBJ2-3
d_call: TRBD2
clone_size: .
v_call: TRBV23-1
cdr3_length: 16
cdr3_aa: CASSRGGPSITDTQYF
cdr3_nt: TGCGCCAGCAGTCGGGGGGGACCATCTATCACAGATACGCAGTATTTT

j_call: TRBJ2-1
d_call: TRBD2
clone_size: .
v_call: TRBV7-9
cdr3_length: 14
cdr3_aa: CASSFGGVYNEQFF
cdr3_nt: TGTGCCAGCAGCTTCGGGGGGGTCTACAATGAGCAGTTCTTC

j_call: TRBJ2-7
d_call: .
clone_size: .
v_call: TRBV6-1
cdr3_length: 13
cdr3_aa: CASSVGSAYEQYF
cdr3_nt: TGTGCCAGCAGTGTTGGTAGCGCGTACGAGCAGTACTTC

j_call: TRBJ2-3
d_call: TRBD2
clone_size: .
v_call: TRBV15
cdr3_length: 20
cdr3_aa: CATSEKYTRGLAGAPDTQYF
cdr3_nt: TGTGCCACCAGCGAGAAGTATACGAGGGGGCTAGCGGGAGCCCCAGATACGCAGTATTTT

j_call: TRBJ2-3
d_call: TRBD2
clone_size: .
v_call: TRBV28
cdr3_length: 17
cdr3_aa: CASSLGVAGGSADTQYF
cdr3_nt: TGTGCCAGCAGTTTAGGGGTAGCGGGAGGGAGTGCAGATACGCAGTATTTT

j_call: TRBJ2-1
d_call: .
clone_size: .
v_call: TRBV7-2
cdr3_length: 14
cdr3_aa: CASSLDGPLDEQFF
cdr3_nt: TGTGCCAGCAGCTTAGATGGGCCATTGGATGAGCAGTTCTTC

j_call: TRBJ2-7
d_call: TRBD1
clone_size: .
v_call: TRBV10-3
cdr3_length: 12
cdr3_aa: CAITTGVREQYF
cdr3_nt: TGTGCCATCACGACAGGGGTTCGGGAGCAGTACTTC